This T cell receptor beta chain is drawn from a study of OX40 agonist ivuxolimab in advanced cancers. About the full investigation: The costimulatory receptor OX40 (CD134) was targeted by ivuxolimab, a fully human IgG2 agonistic monoclonal antibody. Intravenous ivuxolimab was administered to patients every 2 weeks at six dose levels: 0.01, 0.1, 0.3, 1.5, 3 and 10 mg/kg. Of the roughly 51 patients in dose escalation, about 19 had hepatocellular carcinoma, around 15 had melanoma, 9 had renal cell carcinoma and 9 had head and neck cancer. A male proportion of nearly 85% and a mean age of 60 years, ranging from roughly 23 to 80, were recorded for the dose-escalation cohort. Patients were allowed to have had prior anti-PD-1, anti-PD-L1 or anti-CTLA-4 therapy, and roughly two fifths of the dose-escalation patients had been treated with checkpoint inhibitors. Three dose-escalation patients achieved partial responses, one with hepatocellular carcinoma and two with cutaneous melanoma. The point of sequencing TCRbeta in the periphery was to test whether ivuxolimab changed TCR sequence diversity and drove clonal T-cell expansion. The paper describes the monotherapy dose-escalation part (N of about 54 patients) of the phase I trial of ivuxolimab. Findings and caveats that apply to the study as a whole: Low levels of normalized T-cell clonal expansion were also seen in some patients who did not respond. In the 0.1-3.0 mg/kg groups, partial responders had among the lowest normalized peripheral clonal expansion, particularly in CD8+ T cells. Antigen specificity was not determined for the clonally expanded peripheral T cells. After ivuxolimab, more expanded clones were found on average in CD8+ T cells than in CD4+ T cells. At doses of 0.1 to 3.0 mg/kg, clonal expansion of both CD4+ and CD8+ T cells in blood was seen between baseline and week 6.

Note on this clone: No cognate antigen has been identified for it. No much larger clonotype is one base removed from it; base qualities were not supplied.

To sequence the TCRbeta CDR3 region, genomic DNA was isolated from the sorted cells. The immunoSEQ Assay was used to sequence the TCRbeta CDR3 regions. TCRdb retrieved this table from immuneACCESS and kept in-frame rearrangements only. Not all clones are present; in checked studies, unresolved V genes account for under half, and no reason is known for the remainder. For this sample there are 37,000 or so clones; roughly 78% appear just once. The leading ten clones occupy roughly 2% of the sample. Trimming at the junction amounts to 1 base on V and 14 bases on J, and the germline ends lie 15 bases apart. The germline V gene gives CDR1 as SGHDT and CDR2 as YYEEEE. The CDR3 holds 13 amino acids from the cysteine to the phenylalanine. Of the read, only the CDR3 DNA is kept; its 39 bases are in frame from base 1. Patients with a history of autoimmune disease or receiving systemic immunosuppression were excluded from the trial. Peripheral blood for TCR sequencing was collected from all dose cohorts at baseline, on cycle 4 day 1, and on cycle 7 day 1. The samples were taken from a phase I, first-in-human, multicenter, open-label dose-escalation trial of ivuxolimab. Adults with locally advanced or metastatic melanoma, renal cell, hepatocellular, or head and neck squamous cell carcinoma were enrolled in the trial. CD4+ and CD8+ T cells were sorted separately from peripheral blood before TCR sequencing.

The sequence was obtained from an adult with an advanced solid tumor such as melanoma, head and neck, liver or kidney cancer. The rearranged segments are TRBV5-6 and TRBJ1-4; TRBD1 is perhaps the D gene, given 6 matching bases. Sequenced material: CD4+ or CD8+ T cells sorted from blood, taken in a trial of the OX40 agonist ivuxolimab. The DNA reads TGTGCCAGCAGCTTGAACCCCAGGGGAGCGCTGTTTTTT. It specifies CASSLNPRGALFF. The variable domain in full, with residues beyond the CDR3 obtained from the reference TRBV5-6 and TRBJ1-4 genes, is DAGVTQSPTHLIKTRGQQVTLRCSPKSGHDTVSWYQQALGQGPQFIFQYYEEEERQRGNFPDRFSGHQFPNYSSELNVNALLLGDSALYLCASSLNPRGALFFGSGTQLSVL.